This T cell receptor beta chain was retrieved from a study of shared clonotypes between healthy human individuals. At the deep level, the assay was run. How the authors handled the data: ImmunoSEQ output held junction-only sequences without quality scores, so filtering differed. Some clones are missing from TCRdb's copy, which holds only in-frame ones; the method was immunoSEQ multiplex PCR. The DNA was the basis for D and trimming; V, J and clone size are from that table. This sample yields 800,000 to 950,000 clones, of which approximately 96% are seen a single time; around 0.21% belongs to the top ten. Naive CD8 cells comprised CD45RO-negative, CCR7-positively selected cells, excluding terminally differentiated effector memory CD45RA+ cells. This CDR3 is 14 amino acids long. Trimming removed 4 bases from V and 5 bases from J, with 12 bases in between. Germline lookup yields CDR1 ENHRY and CDR2 SYGVKD.

This TCR was recovered from a man between 25 and 39 years old in good health. Sample: naive CD8+ T cells sorted from blood. J is TRBJ2-1 and V is TRBV10-3, with D perhaps TRBD2 (6 bases). The CDR3, as DNA: TGTGCCATCAGTGGTCCTTCGGGGGACAATGAGCAGTTCTTC. Translation: CAISGPSGDNEQFF.